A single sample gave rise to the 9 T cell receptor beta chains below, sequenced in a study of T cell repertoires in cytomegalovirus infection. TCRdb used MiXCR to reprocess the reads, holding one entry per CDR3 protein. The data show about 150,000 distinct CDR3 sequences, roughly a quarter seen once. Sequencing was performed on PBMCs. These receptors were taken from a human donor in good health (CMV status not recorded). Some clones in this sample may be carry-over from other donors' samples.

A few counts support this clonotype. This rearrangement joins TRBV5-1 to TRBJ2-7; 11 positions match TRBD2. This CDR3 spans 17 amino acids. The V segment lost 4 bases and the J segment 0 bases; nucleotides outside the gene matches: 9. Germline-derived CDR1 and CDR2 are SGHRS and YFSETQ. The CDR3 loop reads CASSLTSGNGFSYEQYF. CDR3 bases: TGCGCCAGCAGCCTGACTAGCGGGAATGGATTCTCCTACGAGCAGTACTTC.

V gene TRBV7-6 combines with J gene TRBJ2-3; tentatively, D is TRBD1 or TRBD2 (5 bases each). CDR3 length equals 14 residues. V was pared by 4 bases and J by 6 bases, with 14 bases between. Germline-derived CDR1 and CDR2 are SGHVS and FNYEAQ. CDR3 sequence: CASSYRIGEDTQYF. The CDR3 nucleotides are TGTGCCAGCAGCTATAGGATAGGGGAGGATACGCAGTATTTT.

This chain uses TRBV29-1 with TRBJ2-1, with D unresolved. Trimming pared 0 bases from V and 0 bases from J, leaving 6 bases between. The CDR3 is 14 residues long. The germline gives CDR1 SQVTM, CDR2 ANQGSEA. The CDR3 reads CSVEDGHSYNEQFF. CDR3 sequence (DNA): TGCAGCGTTGAAGATGGCCACTCCTACAATGAGCAGTTCTTC.

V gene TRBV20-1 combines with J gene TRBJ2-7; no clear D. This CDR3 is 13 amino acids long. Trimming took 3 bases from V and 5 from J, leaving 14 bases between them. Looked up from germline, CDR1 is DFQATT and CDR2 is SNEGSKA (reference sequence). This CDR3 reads CSARAGDWDEQYF. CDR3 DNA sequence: TGCAGTGCTAGGGCAGGTGATTGGGACGAGCAGTACTTC.

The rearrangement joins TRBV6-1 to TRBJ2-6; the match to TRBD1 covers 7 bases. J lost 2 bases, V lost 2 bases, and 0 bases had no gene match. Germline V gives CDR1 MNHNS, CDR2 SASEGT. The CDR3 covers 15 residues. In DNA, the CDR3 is TGTGCCAGCAGTGAACAGGGGGCTGGGGCCAACGTCCTGACTTTC. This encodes CASSEQGAGANVLTF.

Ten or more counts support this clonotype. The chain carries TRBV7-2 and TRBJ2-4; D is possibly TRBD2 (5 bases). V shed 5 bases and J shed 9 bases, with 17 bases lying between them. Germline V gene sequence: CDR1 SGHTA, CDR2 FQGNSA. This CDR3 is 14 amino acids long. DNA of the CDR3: TGTGCCAGCAGCCCAGGACTGAGTGCCAGCATTCAGTACTTC. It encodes CASSPGLSASIQYF. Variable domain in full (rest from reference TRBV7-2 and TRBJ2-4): GAGVSQSPSNKVTEKGKDVELRCDPISGHTALYWYRQSLGQGLEFLIYFQGNSAPDKSGLPSDRFSAERTGGSVSTLTIQRTQQEDSAVYLCASSPGLSASIQYFGAGTRLSVL.

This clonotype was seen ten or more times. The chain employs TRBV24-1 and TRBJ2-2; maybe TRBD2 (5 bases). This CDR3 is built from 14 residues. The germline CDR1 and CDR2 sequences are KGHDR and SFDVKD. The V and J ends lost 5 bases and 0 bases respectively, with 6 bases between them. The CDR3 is CATSVGANTGELFF. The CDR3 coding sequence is TGTGCCACCAGTGTGGGAGCGAACACCGGGGAGCTGTTTTTT.

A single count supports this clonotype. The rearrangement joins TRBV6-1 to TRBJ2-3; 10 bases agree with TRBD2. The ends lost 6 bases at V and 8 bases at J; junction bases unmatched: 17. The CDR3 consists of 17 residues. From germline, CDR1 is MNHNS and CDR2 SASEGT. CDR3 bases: TGTGCCAGCAGGTCTCCTACTACTAGCGGGGTCTCTGTTACGCAGTATTTT. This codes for CASRSPTTSGVSVTQYF.

The CDR3 reads CASAQRPDPSDTQYF. CDR3 coding DNA: TGTGCCAGCGCACAGCGTCCGGATCCGTCAGATACGCAGTATTTT. The rearrangement links TRBV6-1 to TRBJ2-3, with D unresolved. V lost 8 bases, J lost 4 bases, and 19 bases lay in between. Germline CDR1 reads MNHNS; CDR2 reads SASEGT. The CDR3 is 15 amino acids.